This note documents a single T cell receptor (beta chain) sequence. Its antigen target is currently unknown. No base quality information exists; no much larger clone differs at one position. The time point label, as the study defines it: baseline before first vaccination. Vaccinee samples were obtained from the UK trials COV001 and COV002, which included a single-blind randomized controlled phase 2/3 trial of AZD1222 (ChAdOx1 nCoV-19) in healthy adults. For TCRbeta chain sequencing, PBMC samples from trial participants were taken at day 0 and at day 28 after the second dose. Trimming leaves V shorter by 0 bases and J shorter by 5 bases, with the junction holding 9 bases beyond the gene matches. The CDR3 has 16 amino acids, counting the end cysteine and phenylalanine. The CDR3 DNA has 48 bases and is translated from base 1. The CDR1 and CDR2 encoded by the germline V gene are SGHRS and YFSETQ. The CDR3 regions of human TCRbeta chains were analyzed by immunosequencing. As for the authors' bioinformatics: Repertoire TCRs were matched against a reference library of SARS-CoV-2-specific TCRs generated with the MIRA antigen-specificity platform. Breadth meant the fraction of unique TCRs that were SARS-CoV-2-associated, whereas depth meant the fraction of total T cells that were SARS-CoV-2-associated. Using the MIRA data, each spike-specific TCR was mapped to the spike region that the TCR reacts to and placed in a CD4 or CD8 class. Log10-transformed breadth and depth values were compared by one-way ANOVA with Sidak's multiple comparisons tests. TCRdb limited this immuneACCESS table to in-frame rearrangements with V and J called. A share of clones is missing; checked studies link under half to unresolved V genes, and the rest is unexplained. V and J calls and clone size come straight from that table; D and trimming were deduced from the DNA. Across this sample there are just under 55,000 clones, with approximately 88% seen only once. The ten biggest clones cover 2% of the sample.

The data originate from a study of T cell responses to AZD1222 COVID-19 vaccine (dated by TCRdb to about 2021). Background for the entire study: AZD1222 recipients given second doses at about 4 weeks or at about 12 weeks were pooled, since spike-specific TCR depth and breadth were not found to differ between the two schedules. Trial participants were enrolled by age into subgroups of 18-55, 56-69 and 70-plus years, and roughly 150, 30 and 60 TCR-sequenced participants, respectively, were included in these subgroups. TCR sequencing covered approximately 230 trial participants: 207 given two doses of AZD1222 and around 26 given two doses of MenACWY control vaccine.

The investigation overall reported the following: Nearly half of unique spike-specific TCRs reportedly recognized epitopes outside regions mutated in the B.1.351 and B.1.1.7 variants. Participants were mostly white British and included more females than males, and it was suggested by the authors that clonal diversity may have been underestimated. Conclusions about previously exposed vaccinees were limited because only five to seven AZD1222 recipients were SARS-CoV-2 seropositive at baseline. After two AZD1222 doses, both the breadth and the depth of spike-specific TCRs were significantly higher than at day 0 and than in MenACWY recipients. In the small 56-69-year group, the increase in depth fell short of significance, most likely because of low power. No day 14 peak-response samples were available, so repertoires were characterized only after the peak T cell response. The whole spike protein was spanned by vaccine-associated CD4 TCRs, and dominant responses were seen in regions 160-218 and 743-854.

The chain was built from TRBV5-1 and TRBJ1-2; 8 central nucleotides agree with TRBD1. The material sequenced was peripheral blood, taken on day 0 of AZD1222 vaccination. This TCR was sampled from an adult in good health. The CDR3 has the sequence CASSLDPKDRVYGYTF. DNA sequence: TGCGCCAGCAGCTTGGATCCGAAGGACAGGGTTTATGGCTACACCTTC.